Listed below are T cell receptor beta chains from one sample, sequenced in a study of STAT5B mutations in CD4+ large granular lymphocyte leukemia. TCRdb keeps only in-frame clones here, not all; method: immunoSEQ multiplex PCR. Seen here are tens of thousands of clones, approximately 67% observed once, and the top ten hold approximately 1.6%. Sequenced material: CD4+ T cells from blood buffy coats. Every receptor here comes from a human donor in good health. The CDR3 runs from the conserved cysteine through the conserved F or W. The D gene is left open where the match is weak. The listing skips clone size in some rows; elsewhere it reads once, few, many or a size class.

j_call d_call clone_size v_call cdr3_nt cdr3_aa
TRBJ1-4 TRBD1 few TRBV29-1 TGCAGCGTTGAGGGAGGCATAGGGGGCGGTAATGAAAAACTGTTTTTT CSVEGGIGGGNEKLFF
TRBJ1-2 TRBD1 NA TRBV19 TGTGCCACTTCCCGGACAGGTGTCTATGGCTACACCTTC CATSRTGVYGYTF
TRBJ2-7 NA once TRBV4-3 TGCGCCAGCAGCCTTGGCCGGGGAACCTACGAGCAGTACTTC CASSLGRGTYEQYF
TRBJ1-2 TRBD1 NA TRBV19 TGTGCCAGTAGTCAGGGGGCGCGGAGGTTTGGCTACACCTTC CASSQGARRFGYTF
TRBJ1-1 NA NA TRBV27 TGTGCCAGCAGGGGGCTTGTAGCCCCGAACACTGAAGCTTTCTTT CASRGLVAPNTEAFF
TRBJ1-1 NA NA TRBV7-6 TGTGCCAGCAGCGTATCCGGGACGGTGAACACTGAAGCTTTCTTT CASSVSGTVNTEAFF
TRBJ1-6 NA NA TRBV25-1 TGTGCCAGCAGTGGTATTGGGCCCATAATGCCCCTCCACTTT CASSGIGPIMPLHF
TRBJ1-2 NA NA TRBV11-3 TGTGCCAGCAGCTTTGGGCAGGGGTACTATGGCTACACCTTC CASSFGQGYYGYTF
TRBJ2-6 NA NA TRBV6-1 TGTGCCAGCAGTGAGTACACCTCTGGGGCCAACGTCCTGACTTTC CASSEYTSGANVLTF
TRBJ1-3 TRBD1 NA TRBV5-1 TGCGCCAGCAGCTTGGGGGGTACAGGGGGCACTGGAAACACCATATATTTT CASSLGGTGGTGNTIYF
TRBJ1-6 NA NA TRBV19 TGTGCCAGTAGTATCGGGACCGCGAATAATTCACCCCTCCACTTT CASSIGTANNSPLHF
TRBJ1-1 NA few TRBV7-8 TGTGCCAGCAGCTTGGCGCTCGGGCACACTGAAGCTTTCTTT CASSLALGHTEAFF
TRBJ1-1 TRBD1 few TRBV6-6 TGTGCCAGCAGCCGACAGGGGAACACTGAAGCTTTCTTT CASSRQGNTEAFF
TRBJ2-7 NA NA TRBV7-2 TGTGCCAGCAGCTTAGCCAGGGACGAGCAGTACTTC CASSLARDEQYF
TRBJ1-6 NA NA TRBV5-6 TGTGCCAGCAGCTGGAGGGGTCTCGACTCACCCCTCCACTTT CASSWRGLDSPLHF
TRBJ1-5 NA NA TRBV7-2 TGTGCCAGCAGCCACGCCACAAATAGCAATCAGCCCCAGCATTTT CASSHATNSNQPQHF
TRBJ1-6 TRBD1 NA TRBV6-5 TGTGCCAGCAGCTACCTAGGGGGCAATAATTCACCCCTCCACTTT CASSYLGGNNSPLHF
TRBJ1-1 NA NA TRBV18 TGTGCCAGCTCACCCGCAGGGTCTAGCACTGAAGCTTTCTTT CASSPAGSSTEAFF
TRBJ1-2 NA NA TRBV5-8 TGTGCCAGCAGCAAGGTCTCTCAACCCTCTAACTATGGCTACACCTTC CASSKVSQPSNYGYTF
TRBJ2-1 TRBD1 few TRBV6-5 TGTGCCAGCAGGACGACCGGGACAGGGGAGTTCTTC CASRTTGTGEFF
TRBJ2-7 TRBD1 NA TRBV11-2 TGTGCCAGCAGCTTAGCAGGACAGGGGCCCTACGAGCAGTACTTC CASSLAGQGPYEQYF
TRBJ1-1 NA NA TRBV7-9 TGTGCCAGCAGCTTGGTGATTGAAGCTTTCTTT CASSLVIEAFF
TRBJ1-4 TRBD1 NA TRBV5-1 TGCGCCAGCAGCCCCCAAGGACAGGGGAATAATGAAAAACTGTTTTTT CASSPQGQGNNEKLFF
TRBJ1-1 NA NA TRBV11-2 TGTGCCAGCAGCTTAGACAGGAACACTGAAGCTTTCTTT CASSLDRNTEAFF
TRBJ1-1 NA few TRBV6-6 TGTGCCAGCAGTTACCTAGGTTGGACTGAAGCTTTCTTT CASSYLGWTEAFF
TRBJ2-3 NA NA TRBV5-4 TGTGCCAGCAGCTTGTCCCCCCTAACAGATACGCAGTATTTT CASSLSPLTDTQYF
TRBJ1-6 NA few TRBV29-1 TGCAGCGTTTCCGTTGCAGGGTACCGGGGCTCACCCCTCCACTTT CSVSVAGYRGSPLHF
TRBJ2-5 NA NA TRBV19 TGTGCCAGTAGTATGAATTTGAGGGAGACCCAGTACTTC CASSMNLRETQYF
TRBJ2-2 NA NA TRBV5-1 TGCGCCAGCAGTGTCGAGAACACCGGGGAGCTGTTTTTT CASSVENTGELFF
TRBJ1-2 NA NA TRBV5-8 TGTGCCAGCAGCTTGCGGGACGGTTTTAACTATGGCTACACCTTC CASSLRDGFNYGYTF
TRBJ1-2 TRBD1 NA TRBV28 TGTGCCAGCAGTTTGGGGACAGGTAATGGCTACACCTTC CASSLGTGNGYTF
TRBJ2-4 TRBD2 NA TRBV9 TGTGCCAGCAGCGCTGGGACTAGCGGGGGGGCCGGAAACATTCAGTACTTC CASSAGTSGGAGNIQYF
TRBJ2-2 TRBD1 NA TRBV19 TGTGCCAGTACCCAGACAGGGTACACCGGGGAGCTGTTTTTT CASTQTGYTGELFF
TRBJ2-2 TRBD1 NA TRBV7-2 TGTGCCAGCAGCTTAACAGGGGGCAGCACCGGGGAGCTGTTTTTT CASSLTGGSTGELFF
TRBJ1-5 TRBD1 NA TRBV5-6 TGTGCCAGCAGCTCGACAGGGGATCAGCCCCAGCATTTT CASSSTGDQPQHF
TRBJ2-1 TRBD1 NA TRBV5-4 TGTGCCAGCAGCTCGACAGGGGTCCCCCACAATGAGCAGTTCTTC CASSSTGVPHNEQFF
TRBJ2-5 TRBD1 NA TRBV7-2 TGTGCCAGCAGCACTGGACAGGGGCGGAAGACCCAGTACTTC CASSTGQGRKTQYF
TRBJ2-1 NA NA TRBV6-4 TGTGCCAGCAGTCGGACCCCAGACGGGTACAATGAGCAGTTCTTC CASSRTPDGYNEQFF
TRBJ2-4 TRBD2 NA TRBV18 TGTGCCAGCTCCCCCCCCAGCGGGGGGGCCGTGTACATTCAGTACTTC CASSPPSGGAVYIQYF
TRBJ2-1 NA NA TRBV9 TGTGCCAGCAGCGTAGACGTAGCAGGGAGCAATGAGCAGTTCTTC CASSVDVAGSNEQFF
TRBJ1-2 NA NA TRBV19 TGTGCCAGTAGTCAGCCCATTGCAGGGGCTCGTGGCTACACCTTC CASSQPIAGARGYTF
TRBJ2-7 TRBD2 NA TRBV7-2 TGTGCCAGCAGCCCCCGCGGGGGTTACGAGCAGTACTTC CASSPRGGYEQYF
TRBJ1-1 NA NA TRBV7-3 TGTGCCAGCAGCTTAAAGGGGGGGATAGGCTCTGAAGCTTTCTTT CASSLKGGIGSEAFF
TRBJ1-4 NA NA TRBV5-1 TGCGCCAGCAGCCAACAGGGAATTGGGGATGAAAAACTGTTTTTT CASSQQGIGDEKLFF
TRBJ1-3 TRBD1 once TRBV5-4 TGTGCCAGCAGCTTTGACAGGGGGCGAGGAAACACCATATATTTT CASSFDRGRGNTIYF
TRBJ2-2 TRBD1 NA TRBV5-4 TGTGCCAGCAGCGGCCGGGACAGGGGGGCCGGGGAGCTGTTTTTT CASSGRDRGAGELFF
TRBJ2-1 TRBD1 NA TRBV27 TGTGCCAGCAGCAGACCACAGGGGGCAACTTTCAACAATGAGCAGTTCTTC CASSRPQGATFNNEQFF
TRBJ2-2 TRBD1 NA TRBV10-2 TGCGCCAGCAGTGGACAGGGAAACGGGGAGCTGTTTTTT CASSGQGNGELFF
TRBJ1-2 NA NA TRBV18 TGTGCCAGCTCACCAACGACCCCCGATGGCTACACCTTC CASSPTTPDGYTF
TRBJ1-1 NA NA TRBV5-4 TGTGCCAGCAGCGATCTCGCGGACACTGAAGCTTTCTTT CASSDLADTEAFF